These 25 T cell receptor beta chains share one sample of origin, sequenced in a study of PD-L1 blockade in urothelial cancer. The data were produced by immunoSEQ multiplex PCR, yet TCRdb's version contains in-frame clones alone and is incomplete. The sample includes around 100,000 clones, about 91% of them seen just once. The starting material was PBMCs, obtained around atezolizumab (anti-PD-L1) treatment. These TCRs come from a woman aged 80 or over with urothelial cancer.

This chain connects TRBV11-3 to TRBJ2-1; D might be TRBD2 (6 bases). Looked up from germline, CDR1 is SGHNT and CDR2 is YENEEA. The CDR3 is 17 residues long. V lost 4 bases and J 6 bases, leaving 22 bases between the germline ends. CDR3: CASSSSGAGRGPNEQFF. The CDR3 bases are TGTGCCAGCAGCTCCAGTGGGGCGGGGCGAGGGCCCAATGAGCAGTTCTTC.

The V call is TRBV10-3, the J call TRBJ1-2; D perhaps matches TRBD1 (6 bases). Germline V lookup: CDR1 ENHRY, CDR2 SYGVKD. The CDR3 covers 13 residues. Trimming pared 7 bases from V and 3 bases from J, leaving 12 bases between. This CDR3 is CAINRDLDYGYTF. The DNA of the CDR3 is TGTGCCATCAACAGGGACCTCGACTATGGCTACACCTTC.

This clone was observed once. V usage is TRBV19 and J usage is TRBJ2-1; TRBD2 is a possible D gene (5 bases). The CDR3 covers 12 residues. Trimming removed 4 bases at V and 11 bases at J, with 12 bases between. Germline CDR1 reads LNHDA; CDR2 reads SQIVND (reference sequence). In nucleotides, the CDR3 is TGTGCCAGTAGTACCCAGCGGTCCCAGCAGTTCTTC. Amino acids: CASSTQRSQQFF.

This chain links TRBV11-2 with TRBJ1-1, with TRBD1 matching over 7 bases. The CDR3 has 13 amino acids. Trimming at V came to 5 bases and at J to 7 bases, leaving 7 bases not matched to a gene. Germline loops: CDR1 SGHAT, CDR2 FQNNGV. The CDR3: CASSPGTALEAFF. As DNA, the CDR3 is TGTGCCAGCAGCCCAGGGACAGCCCTTGAAGCTTTCTTT.

This clone was recorded only once. This chain uses TRBV7-3 with TRBJ1-2; 10 bases are shared with TRBD1. Losses at the gene ends were 6 bases for V and 3 bases for J; bases not matched to a gene: 7. Germline CDR1 is SGHTA and CDR2 is FQGTGA. The CDR3 is made up of 15 amino acids. The CDR3 sequence: CASRPFGTGDYGYTF. As DNA, the CDR3 is TGTGCCAGCAGGCCCTTCGGGACAGGGGACTATGGCTACACCTTC.

The gene calls are TRBV2 and TRBJ2-7; D perhaps matches TRBD2 (6 bases). Trimming stripped 6 bases from V and 3 bases from J, with 24 bases between. Germline assignment: CDR1 SNHLY and CDR2 FYNNEI. This CDR3 is built from 17 residues. The CDR3 is CASSPRIRRDEFYEQYF. CDR3 nucleotide sequence: TGTGCCAGCAGCCCTAGGATCAGGCGGGATGAATTCTACGAGCAGTACTTC.

This chain links TRBV10-2 with TRBJ2-1; 9 bases agree with TRBD2. Looked up from germline, CDR1 is WSHSY and CDR2 is SAAADI. The V and J ends lost 4 bases and 1 base, in that order; junction bases with no gene match: 2. This CDR3 is built from 15 residues. This chain's CDR3 is CASSVAGGSYNEQFF. In nucleotides, the CDR3 is TGCGCCAGCAGTGTTGCGGGAGGGTCCTACAATGAGCAGTTCTTC.

This chain joins TRBV27 and TRBJ2-7, with a tentative D call TRBD1 (5 bases). There are 13 residues in the CDR3. The germline gives CDR1 MNHEY, CDR2 SMNVEV (reference sequence). The V and J ends lost 3 bases and 5 bases respectively, with 11 bases between them. The CDR3 region is CASSFWGRDEQYF. CDR3 nucleotides: TGTGCCAGCAGTTTTTGGGGCAGAGACGAGCAGTACTTC.

Here the CDR3 reads CASSEPTGGAADTQYF. The CDR3 DNA reads as TGTGCCAGCAGTGAACCGACAGGGGGCGCGGCAGATACGCAGTATTTT. The rearrangement joins TRBV25-1 to TRBJ2-3; TRBD1 agrees at 10 bases. The trim removed 2 bases at V and 4 bases at J, leaving 6 bases unmatched. The CDR3 is made up of 16 amino acids. CDR1 and CDR2 from the germline V gene are MGHDK and SYGVNS.

The chain links TRBV30 to TRBJ2-1; D is possibly TRBD2 (6 bases). The CDR3 covers 16 residues. Germline V lookup: CDR1 GTSNPN, CDR2 SVGIG (reference sequence). Trimming cost V 5 bases and J 1 base, with 18 bases left between them. CDR3 loop: CAWGGYGGVSYNEQFF. The CDR3 nucleotides read TGTGCCTGGGGAGGTTACGGGGGAGTTTCCTACAATGAGCAGTTCTTC.

The rearrangement joins TRBV6-5 to TRBJ2-7, with D possibly matching TRBD1 (6 bases). This CDR3 is 13 amino acids long. V lost 0 bases and J lost 6, with 9 bases in between. CDR1 and CDR2 (germline): MNHEY, SVGAGI. CDR3 protein: CASSYSRTAEQYF. DNA of the CDR3: TGTGCCAGCAGTTACTCGAGGACAGCCGAGCAGTACTTC.

This clone was counted a few times. CDR3 nucleotides: TGTGCCAGCAGCCAGACCGGGGACAGGGCTCCCTACGAGCAGTACTTC. It is translated as CASSQTGDRAPYEQYF. This chain connects TRBV4-2 to TRBJ2-7; TRBD1 matches at 9 bases. This CDR3 has 16 residues. Per germline, CDR1 LGHNA and CDR2 YNFKEQ. Trimming cost V 3 bases and J 2 bases; bases outside gene matches: 8.

The V gene is TRBV5-8, the J gene TRBJ1-2; D unresolved. The CDR3 loop spans 11 amino acids. Trimming cost V 2 bases and J 4 bases, with 3 bases left between them. Germline CDR1 SGHTS, CDR2 YDEGEE. The CDR3 DNA follows: TGTGCCAGCAGCTTCGGCTATGGCTACACCTTC. It specifies CASSFGYGYTF.

The DNA for the CDR3 is TGTGCCAGCAGCTTTCCGACAGGGGCGAGGACTGAAGCTTTCTTT. Protein product: CASSFPTGARTEAFF. The V call is TRBV7-2, the J call TRBJ1-1; 8 positions agree with TRBD1. V trimming: 3 bases; J trimming: 5 bases; junction bases outside the gene matches: 8. The CDR3 sequence is 15 residues long. CDR1 SGHTA and CDR2 FQGNSA come from the germline V gene.

The V gene is TRBV5-1, the J gene TRBJ2-7, with TRBD1 matching over 11 bases. This CDR3 is 15 amino acids long. Germline CDR1 is SGHRS and CDR2 is YFSETQ. With V trimmed by 0 bases and J by 6 bases, 5 bases remained unmatched. CDR3 sequence reads: CASSLVGGQGGEQYF. For the CDR3, the DNA is TGCGCCAGCAGCTTGGTCGGGGGACAGGGGGGCGAGCAGTACTTC.

The chain is built from TRBV10-3 and TRBJ1-4; 11 bases agree with TRBD1. Per germline, CDR1 ENHRY and CDR2 SYGVKD. CDR3 size: 14 residues. V lost 6 bases and J lost 8; bases outside the gene matches: 5. This chain's CDR3 is CAISLDRGREKLFF. Here the CDR3 DNA reads TGTGCCATCAGCCTGGACAGGGGGCGAGAAAAACTGTTTTTT.

V is TRBV6-5 and J is TRBJ2-1; possibly TRBD2 for D (6 bases). Trimming shortened V by 4 bases and J by 0 bases, and 13 bases separated the two germline ends. Looked up from germline, CDR1 is MNHEY and CDR2 is SVGAGI. The CDR3 spans 16 residues. CDR3 residues: CASSSFPGASYNEQFF. For the CDR3, the DNA is TGTGCCAGCAGTTCCTTCCCGGGAGCCTCCTACAATGAGCAGTTCTTC.

The chain is built from TRBV6-6 and TRBJ2-2; D gene unclear. This CDR3 is built from 13 residues. Germline lookup yields CDR1 MNHNY and CDR2 SVGAGI (reference sequence). V lost 5 bases and J 6 bases, leaving 10 bases between the germline ends. CDR3 region: CASSLRVPGELFF. As DNA, the CDR3 is TGTGCCAGCAGTCTCCGGGTCCCCGGGGAGCTGTTTTTT.

J is TRBJ2-1 and V is TRBV7-7; TRBD2 agrees at 9 bases. CDR1 is SSHAT, CDR2 FNYEAQ, per germline (reference sequence). The CDR3 runs to 15 residues. The junction had 7 bases not matched to a gene; V was cut back by 5 bases and J by 5 bases. CDR3 in DNA: TGTGCCAGCAGCCTCGGACTAGCGCCAAACAATGAGCAGTTCTTC. This encodes CASSLGLAPNNEQFF.

The chain is built from TRBV7-3 and TRBJ2-7, with TRBD2 matching 9 bases. From germline, CDR1 is SGHTA and CDR2 FQGTGA. V trimming: 0 bases; J trimming: 6 bases; junction bases outside the gene matches: 3. The CDR3 runs to 14 residues. CDR3 amino acids: CASSLTGTSREQYF. Written as DNA, the CDR3 is TGTGCCAGCAGCTTAACCGGGACTAGCCGCGAGCAGTACTTC.

The V and J genes are TRBV11-1 and TRBJ2-7, with 9 bases identical to TRBD1. This CDR3 comprises 15 residues. Germline V gives CDR1 SGHAT, CDR2 FQDESV (reference sequence). V gave up 4 bases and J gave up 4 bases; unmatched junction bases: 8. CDR3 DNA sequence: TGTGCCAGCAGCTACAGGGGGACAGGGACGTACGAGCAGTACTTC. Its protein is CASSYRGTGTYEQYF.

The gene calls are TRBV29-1 and TRBJ2-3; a weak D match, TRBD2 (5 bases). CDR1 and CDR2 (germline): SQVTM, ANQGSEA. The CDR3 has 11 amino acids. The ends were cut back, 4 bases at V and 3 bases at J, with 5 bases in the middle. CDR3 DNA sequence: TGCAGCGTTGGACTAACAGATACGCAGTATTTT. It translates to CSVGLTDTQYF.

The chain carries TRBV6-1 and TRBJ1-1; the match to TRBD1 covers 11 bases. Germline values: CDR1 MNHNS, CDR2 SASEGT. The junction had 7 bases not matched to a gene; V was cut back by 6 bases and J by 4 bases. The CDR3 has 15 residues. The CDR3: CASREPGQGVTEAFF. The CDR3, as DNA: TGTGCCAGCAGGGAACCGGGACAGGGGGTCACTGAAGCTTTCTTT.

This sequence joins TRBV18 and TRBJ2-1; D gene unclear. This CDR3 comprises 15 residues. V dropped 4 bases and J dropped 0 bases, with 10 bases sitting between them. The germline gives CDR1 KGHSH, CDR2 LQKENI. The DNA for the CDR3 is TGTGCCAGCTCACTCACTACCGTCTCCTACAATGAGCAGTTCTTC. Translated, it gives CASSLTTVSYNEQFF.

The chain recombines TRBV5-1 with TRBJ2-1; D is unclear. The V end was cut by 0 bases, the J end by 7 bases, with 8 bases between. Germline assignment: CDR1 SGHRS and CDR2 YFSETQ. This CDR3 has 13 amino acids. CDR3 in amino acids: CASSLVPENEQFF. The CDR3 region has the DNA TGCGCCAGCAGCTTGGTCCCCGAGAATGAGCAGTTCTTC.